The entry that follows covers one T cell receptor (beta chain) sequence. The data originate from a study of blood T cell repertoires in COVID-19. Method: immunoSEQ multiplex PCR; TCRdb's copy keeps in-frame clones and lacks some. The table records over 110,000 clones, roughly 86% of them present only once. CDR1 and CDR2 (germline): KGHSH, LQKENI. V shed 4 bases, J shed 1 base, and the junction held 7 bases outside the gene matches. This CDR3 is built from 16 residues. The receptor's source is a man aged 65 to 79 with acute or convalescent COVID-19. The sample consisted of peripheral blood. The chain combines TRBV18 with TRBJ1-3, with 7 bases matching TRBD1. CDR3 protein: CASSQARQGSGNTIYF. DNA of the CDR3: TGTGCCAGCTCACAGGCCCGACAGGGATCTGGAAACACCATATATTTT.